A single sample gave rise to the 29 T cell receptor beta chains below, sequenced in a study of regulatory T cells in long-lasting Graves disease. Arm-PCR of CDR3 regions and iRepertoire HTBI primers were the basis on which TCR beta libraries were built. TCRdb itself ran the multiplex PCR reads through MiXCR, one entry per CDR3 protein. The data hold around 500,000 distinct CDR3 sequences, with around an eighth observed a single time. Time point denoted: newly diagnosed GD, antithyroid drugs for less than 3 months. PBMCs provided the RNA from which the TCR library was made. The same specimen was also included in a second study, on T cells in Graves' hyperthyroidism and ophthalmopathy.

The sample was peripheral blood mononuclear cells (PBMCs), taken at new diagnosis, from a patient treated with antithyroid drugs. All receptors come from a man aged 25-40 years with Graves disease.

This clonotype was found a few times. The chain uses TRBV5-1 and TRBJ2-7; D is unresolved. Germline lookup yields CDR1 SGHRS and CDR2 YFSETQ. The CDR3 runs 17 residues. Trimming removed 1 base from V and 4 bases from J, with 21 bases in between. In DNA, the CDR3 is TGCGCCAGCAGCTTGAGCCCGCCGCGCCCAGGCGAGTACGAGCAGTACTTC. Translating it yields CASSLSPPRPGEYEQYF.

This clonotype was recorded at least ten times. J is TRBJ1-4 and V is TRBV2, with 7 nucleotides matching TRBD1. Losses at the gene ends were 6 bases for V and 0 bases for J; bases not matched to a gene: 10. This CDR3 spans 17 amino acids. The germline CDR1 and CDR2 sequences are SNHLY and FYNNEI. Here the CDR3 DNA reads TGTGCCAGCAGCCCCGGGACAGAATCCCCAACTAATGAAAAACTGTTTTTT. It encodes CASSPGTESPTNEKLFF.

CDR3 in amino acids: CSAPGQGGGGYTF. The CDR3 region has the DNA TGCAGTGCTCCTGGACAGGGAGGGGGTGGCTACACCTTC. The chain links TRBV20-1 to TRBJ1-2; 8 bases align to TRBD1. The CDR3 sequence is 13 residues long. V shed 5 bases and J 7 bases; nucleotides not matched to a gene: 9. From germline, CDR1 is DFQATT and CDR2 SNEGSKA (reference sequence).

This clonotype was found many times. The CDR3: CASSDQGRVSTDTQYF. Here the CDR3 DNA reads TGTGCCAGCTCGGACCAAGGGCGAGTAAGCACAGATACGCAGTATTTT. This rearrangement joins TRBV18 to TRBJ2-3; D not certain. The V gene's germline CDR1 is KGHSH and CDR2 LQKENI. The CDR3 is 16 amino acids. Trimming removed 6 bases from V and 0 bases from J, with 16 bases in between.

This clonotype was counted a few times. The chain carries TRBV27 and TRBJ2-1; D unresolved. V lost 4 bases and J lost 7, with 17 bases in between. CDR1 is MNHEY, CDR2 SMNVEV, per germline (reference sequence). CDR3 size: 15 residues. Here the CDR3 reads CASSWSTQPGNEQFF. As DNA, the CDR3 is TGTGCCAGCAGTTGGAGCACCCAGCCCGGAAATGAGCAGTTCTTC.

J is TRBJ2-7 and V is TRBV6-1; D is uncertain. This CDR3 spans 16 amino acids. V lost 4 bases and J 1 base, leaving 17 bases between the germline ends. Germline CDR1 and CDR2: MNHNS and SASEGT. The DNA of the CDR3 is TGTGCCAGCAGTGGCTTTTTAAGTGGAAAGTCCTACGAGCAGTACTTC. This translates into CASSGFLSGKSYEQYF.

This clonotype showed up just a few times. The chain couples TRBV5-1 to TRBJ2-1, with TRBD1 as a possible D gene (6 bases). This CDR3 contains 14 residues. The V gene's germline CDR1 is SGHRS and CDR2 YFSETQ. The V and J ends lost 4 bases and 6 bases respectively, with 14 bases between them. CDR3 residues: CASSPRQVSNEQFF. The CDR3 nucleotides read TGCGCCAGCAGCCCTCGACAGGTTTCCAATGAGCAGTTCTTC. The variable domain in full, with the rest retrieved from reference TRBV5-1 and TRBJ2-1, is KAGVTQTPRYLIKTRGQQVTLSCSPISGHRSVSWYQQTPGQGLQFLFEYFSETQRNKGNFPGRFSGRQFSNSRSEMNVSTLELGDSALYLCASSPRQVSNEQFFGPGTRLTVL.

This clonotype was recorded many times. The CDR3 region is CSVADRGFIVGYTF. CDR3 DNA: TGCAGCGTTGCGGACAGGGGGTTCATTGTGGGCTACACCTTC. V gene TRBV29-1 combines with J gene TRBJ1-2; 10 bases align to TRBD1. Germline V gives CDR1 SQVTM, CDR2 ANQGSEA. The CDR3 runs 14 residues. Trimming at V came to 4 bases and at J to 8 bases, leaving 10 bases not matched to a gene. Together with reference TRBV29-1 and TRBJ1-2, the CDR3 gives the full variable domain: SAVISQKPSRDICQRGTSLTIQCQVDSQVTMMFWYRQQPGQSLTLIATANQGSEATYESGFVIDKFPISRPNLTFSTLTVSNMSPEDSSIYLCSVADRGFIVGYTFGSGTRLTVV.

Ten or more counts support this clonotype. The chain couples TRBV11-2 to TRBJ2-3, with a weak D call TRBD1 (6 bases). CDR3 length: 14 residues. The germline V and J ends were trimmed by 4 bases and 3 bases, with 11 bases remaining between them. Germline V gives CDR1 SGHAT, CDR2 FQNNGV. CDR3 region: CASSSAQGTDTQYF. The CDR3 DNA reads as TGTGCCAGCAGCTCTGCCCAGGGGACAGATACGCAGTATTTT.

The J gene is TRBJ2-7, the V gene TRBV6-1; D might be TRBD2 (6 bases). The CDR3 has 18 amino acids. In germline, CDR1 is MNHNS, CDR2 SASEGT. The V gene lost 5 bases and the J gene lost 2 bases, with 25 bases spanning the gap. This chain's CDR3 is CASSPYARVIAEAYEQYF. In nucleotides, the CDR3 is TGTGCCAGCAGTCCATATGCCAGGGTAATAGCGGAGGCCTACGAGCAGTACTTC.

This rearrangement joins TRBV7-9 to TRBJ1-6; no clear D. Germline V lookup: CDR1 SEHNR, CDR2 FQNEAQ (reference sequence). The V end was cut by 8 bases, the J end by 9 bases, with 11 bases between. CDR3 size: 12 residues. The CDR3 nucleotides are TGTGCCAGCGCTCCCGGCAGTTCACCCCTCCACTTT. Amino acid sequence: CASAPGSSPLHF. Full variable domain (missing parts from reference TRBV7-9 and TRBJ1-6): DTGVSQNPRHKITKRGQNVTFRCDPISEHNRLYWYRQTLGQGPEFLTYFQNEAQLEKSRLLSDRFSAERPKGSFSTLEIQRTEQGDSAMYLCASAPGSSPLHFGNGTRLTVT.

This clonotype was counted many times. The V and J genes are TRBV6-1 and TRBJ1-2; 7 nucleotides agree with TRBD1. The CDR3 contains 14 residues. The ends lost 6 bases at V and 0 bases at J; junction bases unmatched: 4. From germline, CDR1 is MNHNS and CDR2 SASEGT. The CDR3 is CASSSRGTNYGYTF. The CDR3 DNA reads as TGTGCCAGCAGCTCCAGGGGGACTAACTATGGCTACACCTTC.

About this clonotype itself: A much larger clone is a single base away; this may be a read error. This chain links TRBV5-1 with TRBJ1-2, with 9 nucleotides matching TRBD1. The CDR3 has 14 residues. Germline CDR1 is SGHRS and CDR2 is YFSETQ. This chain's CDR3 is CASSDTGGAQGCTF. DNA of the CDR3: TGCGCCAGCAGCGATACAGGGGGCGCACAGGGCTGCACCTTC. Full variable domain (rest looked up from reference TRBV5-1 and TRBJ1-2): KAGVTQTPRYLIKTRGQQVTLSCSPISGHRSVSWYQQTPGQGLQFLFEYFSETQRNKGNFPGRFSGRQFSNSRSEMNVSTLELGDSALYLCASSDTGGAQGCTFGSGTRLTVV.

This clonotype was observed a few times. V gene TRBV24-1 combines with J gene TRBJ2-1; 10 nucleotides agree with TRBD2. The CDR3 loop spans 16 amino acids. CDR1 is KGHDR and CDR2 is SFDVKD in the germline V gene. Trimming removed 5 bases from V and 3 bases from J; junction bases left unmatched: 6. CDR3 DNA: TGTGCCACCAGTGCGTGGACTAGCGGCCGCTACAATGAGCAGTTCTTC. Translating it yields CATSAWTSGRYNEQFF.

In its sample, this clonotype was seen a few times. This may be a read error, as it is one base from a much larger clone. CDR3 DNA sequence: TGTGCCAGCAGTGTGACAGCGAACACCGGGGAGCAGTTTTTT. The encoded protein is CASSVTANTGEQFF. This chain connects TRBV25-1 to TRBJ2-2; D may be TRBD1 or TRBD2 (5 bases each). There are 14 residues in the CDR3. The germline gives CDR1 MGHDK, CDR2 SYGVNS.

Ten or more counts support this clonotype. The chain links TRBV20-1 to TRBJ2-3; 7 bases fit TRBD1. Per the germline V gene, CDR1 is DFQATT and CDR2 is SNEGSKA (reference sequence). Trimming cost V 2 bases and J 2 bases; bases outside gene matches: 4. The CDR3 has 14 amino acids. The CDR3 DNA reads TGCAGTGCTAGACCGGGACAGAACACAGATACGCAGTATTTT. Translated: CSARPGQNTDTQYF.

This clonotype was recorded at least ten times. The chain carries TRBV7-8 and TRBJ1-6, with 8 bases lining up with TRBD1. This CDR3 comprises 16 residues. With V trimmed by 5 bases and J by 8 bases, 11 bases remained unmatched. Germline CDR1 and CDR2: SGHVS and FQNEAQ. The CDR3 sequence is CASSLRAGGLDSPLHF. The CDR3 nucleotides are TGTGCCAGCAGCCTACGGGCAGGGGGCCTCGATTCACCCCTCCACTTT.

This clonotype was observed a few times. The rearrangement joins TRBV9 to TRBJ2-2; D is uncertain. Trimming removed 7 bases from V and 1 base from J, with 8 bases in between. Germline CDR1 SGDLS, CDR2 YYNGEE. This CDR3 region has 13 residues. CDR3 bases: TGTGCCAGCGGAAGTGAGAACACCGGGGAGCTGTTTTTT. This codes for CASGSENTGELFF.

This clonotype was observed many times. This rearrangement joins TRBV7-2 to TRBJ1-1; D is possibly TRBD1 (5 bases). The CDR3 is 16 amino acids. The V gene's germline CDR1 is SGHTA and CDR2 FQGNSA. The V end was cut by 1 base, the J end by 5 bases, with 17 bases between. CDR3 in DNA: TGTGCCAGCAGCTTAGTTCGCCAGGGTTGGGGAACTGAAGCTTTCTTT. Residues: CASSLVRQGWGTEAFF. The whole variable domain, filled in from reference TRBV7-2 and TRBJ1-1, reads GAGVSQSPSNKVTEKGKDVELRCDPISGHTALYWYRQSLGQGLEFLIYFQGNSAPDKSGLPSDRFSAERTGGSVSTLTIQRTQQEDSAVYLCASSLVRQGWGTEAFFGQGTRLTVV.

The chain uses TRBV15 and TRBJ1-6, with TRBD1 matching 9 bases. Germline V lookup: CDR1 LNHNV, CDR2 YYDKDF (reference sequence). The CDR3 contains 15 residues. The V segment lost 2 bases and the J segment 9 bases; nucleotides outside the gene matches: 5. CDR3 sequence: CATSRTTGGASPLHF. CDR3 bases: TGTGCCACCAGCAGAACAACAGGGGGCGCTTCACCCCTCCACTTT.

On this clonotype: This CDR3 fails to terminate in the conserved phenylalanine or tryptophan, so it likely reflects a read error. The V and J genes are TRBV11-2 and TRBJ2-3; the D call may be TRBD1 or TRBD2 (5 bases each). This CDR3 region has 15 residues. The V end lost 10 bases, the J end lost 0 bases, and 17 bases lay between the germline ends. Looked up from germline, CDR1 is SGHAT and CDR2 is FQNNGV. CDR3 nucleotides: TGTGCCACGTTACCCCGGGACGGAAGCACAGATACGCAGTATCTT. Amino acids: CATLPRDGSTDTQYL.

Comments on this clonotype: The junction differs from germline at one of its ends, possibly a read error. V usage is TRBV10-3 and J usage is TRBJ2-7; no clear D gene. Germline CDR1 is ENHRY and CDR2 is SYGVKD. The CDR3 runs 12 residues. The CDR3 protein is CASSPPTRVWYF. The CDR3 coding sequence is TGTGCCAGCAGTCCACCGACCCGCGTTTGGTACTTC.

This clonotype showed up just a few times. The chain carries TRBV6-1 and TRBJ1-2; no reliable D call. V shed 3 bases and J shed 13 bases, with 18 bases lying between them. CDR1 is MNHNS and CDR2 is SASEGT in the germline V gene. The CDR3 sequence is 13 residues long. The CDR3: CASSEGIPFYPTF. In nucleotides, the CDR3 is TGTGCCAGCAGTGAGGGGATCCCTTTTTATCCCACCTTC.

This clonotype was seen many times. The rearrangement uses TRBV29-1 and TRBJ2-7, with no clear D. There are 12 residues in the CDR3. Germline V gives CDR1 SQVTM, CDR2 ANQGSEA. Trimming shortened V by 6 bases and J by 7 bases, and 16 bases separated the two germline ends. The CDR3 DNA reads as TGCAGCGTGACGTCTCTACTCTGGGAGCAGTACTTC. It specifies CSVTSLLWEQYF.

This chain uses TRBV12-3 or TRBV12-4 with TRBJ2-2; D is unclear. The CDR3 extends over 12 amino acids. V lost 5 bases and J lost 7, with 8 bases in between. CDR3 protein: CASSPTIGELFF. DNA for the CDR3: TGTGCCAGCAGTCCTACGATCGGGGAGCTGTTTTTT.

V usage is TRBV2 and J usage is TRBJ1-5; no firm D call. V lost 6 bases and J 6 bases, leaving 18 bases between the germline ends. CDR3 length equals 15 residues. Germline V CDR1 and CDR2: SNHLY, FYNNEI. CDR3 sequence: CASSPTDPGLQPQHF. CDR3 bases: TGTGCCAGCAGCCCTACTGACCCTGGGCTTCAGCCCCAGCATTTT.

Worth noting for this clonotype: One junction end disagrees with the germline gene, perhaps due to a read error. V and J are TRBV24-1 and TRBJ2-1; 8 bases are a match to TRBD2. This CDR3 region has 15 residues. Germline V gene sequence: CDR1 KGHDR, CDR2 SFDVKD. CDR3 nucleotides: TGTGCCGCCAGTGATTTTGGTCGGGGGGGAAATGAGCAGTTCTTC. This encodes CAASDFGRGGNEQFF.

This chain joins TRBV6-1 and TRBJ1-2, with D perhaps matching TRBD1 (5 bases). Trimming removed 11 bases at V and 9 bases at J, with 22 bases between. The CDR3 spans 13 residues. Looked up from germline, CDR1 is MNHNS and CDR2 is SASEGT. In nucleotides, the CDR3 is TGTGCCGCTTCCCCCTCCGACAGCCCACGCTACACCTTC. Encoded protein: CAASPSDSPRYTF.

This clonotype was observed many times. V and J are TRBV7-3 and TRBJ2-5; 9 bases are a match to TRBD2. V dropped 5 bases and J dropped 5; count of bases not matched to a gene: 9. The CDR3 consists of 15 residues. The germline V gene has CDR1 SGHTA and CDR2 FQGTGA. DNA of the CDR3: TGTGCCAGCAGCGCCAGTAGCGGGAGTGTGGAGACCCAGTACTTC. It yields the protein CASSASSGSVETQYF. Drawing the rest from reference TRBV7-3 and TRBJ2-5, the complete variable domain is GAGVSQTPSNKVTEKGKYVELRCDPISGHTALYWYRQSLGQGPEFLIYFQGTGAADDSGLPNDRFFAVRPEGSVSTLKIQRTERGDSAVYLCASSASSGSVETQYFGPGTRLLVL.